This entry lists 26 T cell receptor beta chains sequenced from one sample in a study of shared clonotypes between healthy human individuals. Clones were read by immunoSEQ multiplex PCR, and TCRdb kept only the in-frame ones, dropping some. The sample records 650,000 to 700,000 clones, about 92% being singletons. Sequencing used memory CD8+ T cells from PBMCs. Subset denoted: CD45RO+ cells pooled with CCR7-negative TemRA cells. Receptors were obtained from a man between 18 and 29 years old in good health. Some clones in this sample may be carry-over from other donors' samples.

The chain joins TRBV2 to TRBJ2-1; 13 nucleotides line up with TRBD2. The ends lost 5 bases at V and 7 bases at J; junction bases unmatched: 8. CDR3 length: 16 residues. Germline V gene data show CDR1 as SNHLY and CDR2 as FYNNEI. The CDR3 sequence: CASSKGLAGVTNEQFF. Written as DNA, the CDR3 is TGTGCCAGCAGTAAAGGACTAGCGGGAGTTACGAATGAGCAGTTCTTC.

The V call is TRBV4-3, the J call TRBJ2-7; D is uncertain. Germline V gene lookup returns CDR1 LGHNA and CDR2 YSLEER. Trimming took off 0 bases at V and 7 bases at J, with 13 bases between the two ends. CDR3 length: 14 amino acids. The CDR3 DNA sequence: TGCGCCAGCAGCCAAGATCTCAGGAGTTGGGAGCAGTACTTC. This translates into CASSQDLRSWEQYF.

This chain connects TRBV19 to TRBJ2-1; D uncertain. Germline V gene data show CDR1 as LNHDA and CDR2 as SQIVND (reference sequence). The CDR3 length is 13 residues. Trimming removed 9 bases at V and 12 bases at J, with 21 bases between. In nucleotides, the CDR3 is TGTGCCAGCCGGGCCTCCTCCAGTGTTGGGCAGTTCTTC. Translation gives CASRASSSVGQFF.

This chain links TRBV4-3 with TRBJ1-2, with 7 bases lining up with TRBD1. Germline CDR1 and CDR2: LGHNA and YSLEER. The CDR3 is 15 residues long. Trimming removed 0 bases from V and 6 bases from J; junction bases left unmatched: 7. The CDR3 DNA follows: TGCGCCAGCAGCCAAGACCGGACAGGCCGGAATGGCTACACCTTC. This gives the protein CASSQDRTGRNGYTF.

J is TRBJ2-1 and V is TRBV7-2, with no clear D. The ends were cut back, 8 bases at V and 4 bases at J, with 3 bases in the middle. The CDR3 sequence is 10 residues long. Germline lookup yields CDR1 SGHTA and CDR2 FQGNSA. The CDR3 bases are TGTGCCAGCGCATACAATGAGCAGTTCTTC. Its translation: CASAYNEQFF.

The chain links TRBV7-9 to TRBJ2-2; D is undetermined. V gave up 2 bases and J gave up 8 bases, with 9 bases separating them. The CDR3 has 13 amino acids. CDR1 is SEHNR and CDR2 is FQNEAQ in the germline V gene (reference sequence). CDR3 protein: CASSLTQWGELFF. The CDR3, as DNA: TGTGCCAGCAGCTTAACGCAGTGGGGGGAGCTGTTTTTT.

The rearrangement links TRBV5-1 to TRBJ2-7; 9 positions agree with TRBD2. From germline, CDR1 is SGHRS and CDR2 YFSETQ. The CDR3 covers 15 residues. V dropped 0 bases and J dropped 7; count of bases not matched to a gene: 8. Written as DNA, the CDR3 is TGCGCCAGCAGCTTGGAGGCTAGCGGGGCGAGGGAGCAGTACTTC. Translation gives CASSLEASGAREQYF.

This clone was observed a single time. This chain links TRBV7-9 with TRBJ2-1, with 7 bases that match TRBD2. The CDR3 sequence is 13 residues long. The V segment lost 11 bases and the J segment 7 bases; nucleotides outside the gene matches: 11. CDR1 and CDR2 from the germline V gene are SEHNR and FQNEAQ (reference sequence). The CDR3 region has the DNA TGTGCCTCATTGGGGGAGGGTCTGAATGAGCAGTTCTTC. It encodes CASLGEGLNEQFF.

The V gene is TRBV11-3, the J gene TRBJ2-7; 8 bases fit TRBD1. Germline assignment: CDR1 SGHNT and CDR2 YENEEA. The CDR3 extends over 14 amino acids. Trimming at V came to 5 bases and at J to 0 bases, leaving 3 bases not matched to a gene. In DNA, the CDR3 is TGTGCCAGCAGCCGACAGGGGCCCTCCTACGAGCAGTACTTC. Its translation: CASSRQGPSYEQYF.

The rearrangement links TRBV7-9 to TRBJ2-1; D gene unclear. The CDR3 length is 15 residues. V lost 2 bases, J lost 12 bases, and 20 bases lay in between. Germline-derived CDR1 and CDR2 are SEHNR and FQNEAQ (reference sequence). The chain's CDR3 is CASSLRSNLRLGQFF. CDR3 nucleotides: TGTGCCAGCAGCTTACGCTCAAACCTGCGACTGGGGCAGTTCTTC.

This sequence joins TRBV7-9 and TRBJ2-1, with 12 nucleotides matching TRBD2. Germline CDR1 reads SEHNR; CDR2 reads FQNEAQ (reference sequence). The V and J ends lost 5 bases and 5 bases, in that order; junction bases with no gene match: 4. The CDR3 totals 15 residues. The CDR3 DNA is TGTGCCAGCAGCCCCTCTAGCGGGAGGGACAATGAGCAGTTCTTC. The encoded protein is CASSPSSGRDNEQFF.

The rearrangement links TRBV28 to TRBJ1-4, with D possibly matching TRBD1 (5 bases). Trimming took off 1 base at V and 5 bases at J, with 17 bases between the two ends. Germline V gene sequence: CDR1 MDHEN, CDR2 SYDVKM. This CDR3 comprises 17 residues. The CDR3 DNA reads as TGTGCCAGCAGTTTATATTTTCGGGGGAGGATAAATGAAAAACTGTTTTTT. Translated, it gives CASSLYFRGRINEKLFF.

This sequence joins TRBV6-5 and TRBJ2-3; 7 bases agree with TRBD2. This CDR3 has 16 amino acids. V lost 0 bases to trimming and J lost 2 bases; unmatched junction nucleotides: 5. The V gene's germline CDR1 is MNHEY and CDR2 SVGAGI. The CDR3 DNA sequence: TGTGCCAGCAGTTACTCGGGTGGGGGGGACACAGATACGCAGTATTTT. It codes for CASSYSGGGDTDTQYF.

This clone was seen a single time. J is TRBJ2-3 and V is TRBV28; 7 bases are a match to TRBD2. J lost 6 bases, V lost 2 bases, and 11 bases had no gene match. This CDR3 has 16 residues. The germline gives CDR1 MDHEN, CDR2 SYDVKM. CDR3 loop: CASSLRGTGRSDTQYF. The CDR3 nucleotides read TGTGCCAGCAGTTTAAGGGGTACCGGGAGGAGTGATACGCAGTATTTT.

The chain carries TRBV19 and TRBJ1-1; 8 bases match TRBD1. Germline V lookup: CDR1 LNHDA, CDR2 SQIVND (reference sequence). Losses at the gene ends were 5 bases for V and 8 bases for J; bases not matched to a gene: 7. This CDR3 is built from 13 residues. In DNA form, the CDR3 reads TGTGCCAGTAGTCTAATAGGGGACAGGGAAGCTTTCTTT. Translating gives CASSLIGDREAFF.

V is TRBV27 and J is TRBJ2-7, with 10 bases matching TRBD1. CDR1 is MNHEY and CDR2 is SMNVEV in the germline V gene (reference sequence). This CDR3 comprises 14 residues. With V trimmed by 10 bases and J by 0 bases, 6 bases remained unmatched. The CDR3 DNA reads TGTGCCACCAGCGGGACAGGGGTCTCCTACGAGCAGTACTTC. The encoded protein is CATSGTGVSYEQYF.

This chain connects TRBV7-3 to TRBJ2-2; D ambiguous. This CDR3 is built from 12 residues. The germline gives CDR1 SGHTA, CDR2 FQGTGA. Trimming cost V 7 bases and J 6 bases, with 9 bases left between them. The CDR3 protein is CASNQPPGELFF. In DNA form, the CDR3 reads TGTGCCAGCAATCAGCCCCCCGGGGAGCTGTTTTTT.

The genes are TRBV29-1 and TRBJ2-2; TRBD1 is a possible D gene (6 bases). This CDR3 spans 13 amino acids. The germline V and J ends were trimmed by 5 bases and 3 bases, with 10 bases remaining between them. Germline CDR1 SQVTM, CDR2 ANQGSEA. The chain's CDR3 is CSVWGLHTGELFF. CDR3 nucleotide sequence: TGCAGCGTTTGGGGGCTTCACACCGGGGAGCTGTTTTTT.

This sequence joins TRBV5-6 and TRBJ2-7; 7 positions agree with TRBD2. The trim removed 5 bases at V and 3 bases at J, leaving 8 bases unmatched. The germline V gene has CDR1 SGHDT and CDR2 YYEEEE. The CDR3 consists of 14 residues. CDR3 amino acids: CASRYMGGFYEQYF. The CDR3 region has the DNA TGTGCCAGCAGATACATGGGGGGGTTCTACGAGCAGTACTTC.

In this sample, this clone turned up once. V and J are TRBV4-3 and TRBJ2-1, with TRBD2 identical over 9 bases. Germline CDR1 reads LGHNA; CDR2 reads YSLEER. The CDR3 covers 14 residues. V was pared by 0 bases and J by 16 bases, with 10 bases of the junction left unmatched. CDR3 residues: CASSQDSKASGIFF. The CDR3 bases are TGCGCCAGCAGCCAAGATTCTAAGGCTAGCGGGATATTCTTC.

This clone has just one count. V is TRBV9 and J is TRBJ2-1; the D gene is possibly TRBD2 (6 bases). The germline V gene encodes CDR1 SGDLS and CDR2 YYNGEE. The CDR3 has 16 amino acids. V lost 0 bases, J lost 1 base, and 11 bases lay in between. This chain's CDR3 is CASSVDTSWSYNEQFF. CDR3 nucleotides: TGTGCCAGCAGCGTAGATACTAGCTGGTCCTACAATGAGCAGTTCTTC.

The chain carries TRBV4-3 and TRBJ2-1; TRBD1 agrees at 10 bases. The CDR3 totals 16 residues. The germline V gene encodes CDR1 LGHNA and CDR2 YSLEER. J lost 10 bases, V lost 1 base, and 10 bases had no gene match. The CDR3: CASSQGGTGVGEEQFF. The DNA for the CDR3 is TGCGCCAGCAGCCAAGGTGGGACAGGGGTAGGAGAGGAGCAGTTCTTC.

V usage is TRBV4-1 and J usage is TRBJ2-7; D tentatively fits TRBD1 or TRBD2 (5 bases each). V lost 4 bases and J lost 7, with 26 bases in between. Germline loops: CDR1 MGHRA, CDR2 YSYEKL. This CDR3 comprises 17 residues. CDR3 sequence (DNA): TGCGCCAGCAGCCTCCAGACCCCCGGTTTAAGGGACCCGGAGCAGTACTTC. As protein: CASSLQTPGLRDPEQYF.

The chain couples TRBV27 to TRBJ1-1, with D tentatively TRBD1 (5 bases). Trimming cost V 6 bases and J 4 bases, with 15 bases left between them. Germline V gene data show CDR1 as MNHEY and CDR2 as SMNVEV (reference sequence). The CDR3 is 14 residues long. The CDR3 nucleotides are TGTGCCAGCAGCCGCCGGGGGAGTAGCACTGAAGCTTTCTTT. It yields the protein CASSRRGSSTEAFF.

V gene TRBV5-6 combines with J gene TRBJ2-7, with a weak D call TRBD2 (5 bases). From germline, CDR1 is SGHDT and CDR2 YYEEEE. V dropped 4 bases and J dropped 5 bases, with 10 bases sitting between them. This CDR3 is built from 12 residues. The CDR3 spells CASSLVGNEQYF. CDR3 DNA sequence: TGTGCCAGCAGCCTGGTCGGGAACGAGCAGTACTTC.

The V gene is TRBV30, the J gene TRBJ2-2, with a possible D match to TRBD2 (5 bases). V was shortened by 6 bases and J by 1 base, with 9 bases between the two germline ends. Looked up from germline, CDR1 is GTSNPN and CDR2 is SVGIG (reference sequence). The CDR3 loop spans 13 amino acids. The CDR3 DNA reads TGTGCCTGTGGAGGCCGGAACACCGGGGAGCTGTTTTTT. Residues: CACGGRNTGELFF.